This TCR beta chain was identified during a study of blood T cell repertoires in COVID-19. Libraries were prepared by immunoSEQ multiplex PCR; TCRdb keeps only in-frame clonotypes and omits some of them. In the table there are 150,000 to 200,000 clones, around 89% of which are singletons. From germline, CDR1 is PRHDT and CDR2 FYEKMQ (reference sequence). The germline V and J ends were trimmed by 5 bases and 0 bases, with 11 bases remaining between them. The CDR3 runs to 15 residues. The sequenced sample was peripheral blood. This clonotype was obtained from a man between 40 and 49 years old with active or convalescent COVID-19. V gene TRBV13 combines with J gene TRBJ1-3; D is unclear. The CDR3 region is CASSPTRSSGNTIYF. The CDR3 DNA sequence: TGTGCCAGCAGCCCCACGCGGAGCTCTGGAAACACCATATATTTT.